The rows below give T cell receptor beta chains drawn from one sample of a study of shared clonotypes between healthy human individuals. Method: immunoSEQ multiplex PCR; TCRdb's copy keeps in-frame clones and lacks some. The sample has around 2,000,000 clones; approximately 95% are singletons. The sequencing input was naive CD8+ T cells sorted from blood. These receptors all stem from a man between 18 and 29 years old in good health. CDR3s include the opening cysteine and the closing phenylalanine or tryptophan. The D gene is left open where the match is weak. Clone sizes are given selectively: once, few, many, or a class where the clone is expanded.

j_gene: TRBJ2-1; d_gene: .; v_gene: TRBV7-9; len: 13; abundance: .; CDR3nt: TGTGCCAGCAGCACGTGGGGTAACAATGAGCAGTTCTTC; CDR3aa: CASSTWGNNEQFF
j_gene: TRBJ2-7; d_gene: .; v_gene: TRBV30; len: 13; abundance: .; CDR3nt: TGTGCCTGGAGTGTAGGCTCCTCCTACGAGCAGTACTTC; CDR3aa: CAWSVGSSYEQYF
j_gene: TRBJ1-2; d_gene: TRBD1; v_gene: TRBV27; len: 14; abundance: once; CDR3nt: TGTGCCAGCAGTTTCCTGACAGGGTGGTATGGCTACACCTTC; CDR3aa: CASSFLTGWYGYTF
j_gene: TRBJ2-1; d_gene: .; v_gene: TRBV30; len: 13; abundance: .; CDR3nt: TGTGCCTGGAGTGTCGTCTCCCCACATGAGCAGTTCTTC; CDR3aa: CAWSVVSPHEQFF
j_gene: TRBJ2-7; d_gene: TRBD2; v_gene: TRBV27; len: 15; abundance: once; CDR3nt: TGTGCCAGCAGTTTAGGAACTAGCGGAGGCTACGAGCAGTACTTC; CDR3aa: CASSLGTSGGYEQYF
j_gene: TRBJ2-1; d_gene: .; v_gene: TRBV7-2; len: 15; abundance: .; CDR3nt: TGTGCCAGCAGCCCGGACACCTACTCCTACAATGAGCAGTTCTTC; CDR3aa: CASSPDTYSYNEQFF
j_gene: TRBJ2-5; d_gene: .; v_gene: TRBV18; len: 14; abundance: .; CDR3nt: TGTGCCAGCTTCACCTCGGACTCCCAAGAGACCCAGTACTTC; CDR3aa: CASFTSDSQETQYF
j_gene: TRBJ2-5; d_gene: .; v_gene: TRBV9; len: 14; abundance: .; CDR3nt: TGTGCCAGCAGCGTAGATATCTCCAGGGAGACCCAGTACTTC; CDR3aa: CASSVDISRETQYF
j_gene: TRBJ2-7; d_gene: TRBD2; v_gene: TRBV4-1; len: 16; abundance: .; CDR3nt: TGCGCCAGCAGCCAATGGGGGTCCCGGGAGGTAGAAGAGCAGTACTTC; CDR3aa: CASSQWGSREVEEQYF
j_gene: TRBJ1-2; d_gene: .; v_gene: TRBV6-1; len: 11; abundance: .; CDR3nt: TGTGCCAGCAGTGAGAACTATGGCTACACCTTC; CDR3aa: CASSENYGYTF
j_gene: TRBJ2-1; d_gene: TRBD2; v_gene: TRBV13; len: 15; abundance: .; CDR3nt: TGTGCCAGCAGCTTGGGACTAGCGGGAGGGAATGAGCAGTTCTTC; CDR3aa: CASSLGLAGGNEQFF
j_gene: TRBJ1-2; d_gene: TRBD1; v_gene: TRBV10-2; len: 16; abundance: .; CDR3nt: TGCGCCAGCAGTGATCTCTTGGACAGGGGGGTGGGTGGCTACACCTTC; CDR3aa: CASSDLLDRGVGGYTF
j_gene: TRBJ2-3; d_gene: .; v_gene: TRBV6-5; len: 13; abundance: .; CDR3nt: TGTGCCAGCACTCCGGGGACTTTCGATACGCAGTATTTT; CDR3aa: CASTPGTFDTQYF
j_gene: TRBJ2-7; d_gene: .; v_gene: TRBV5-1; len: 16; abundance: .; CDR3nt: TGCGCCAGCAGCAGCAATCAGGCGTATTTCTCCTACGAGCAGTACTTC; CDR3aa: CASSSNQAYFSYEQYF
j_gene: TRBJ1-2; d_gene: TRBD1; v_gene: TRBV5-1; len: 17; abundance: once; CDR3nt: TGCGCCAGCAGCCTCGGGACAGGAGCGGGATCTAACTATGGCTACACCTTC; CDR3aa: CASSLGTGAGSNYGYTF
j_gene: TRBJ1-4; d_gene: .; v_gene: TRBV5-6; len: 16; abundance: .; CDR3nt: TGTGCCAGCAGCACACTCCAGGGGACAACTAATGAAAAACTGTTTTTT; CDR3aa: CASSTLQGTTNEKLFF
j_gene: TRBJ2-7; d_gene: .; v_gene: TRBV30; len: 11; abundance: once; CDR3nt: TGTGCCTGGAGTAGTGGATACGAGCAGTACTTC; CDR3aa: CAWSSGYEQYF
j_gene: TRBJ1-6; d_gene: TRBD1; v_gene: TRBV5-6; len: 14; abundance: .; CDR3nt: TGTGCCAGCAGCTCGGGACAGGGCAGTTCACCCCTCCACTTT; CDR3aa: CASSSGQGSSPLHF
j_gene: TRBJ1-1; d_gene: TRBD1; v_gene: TRBV4-3; len: 20; abundance: .; CDR3nt: TGCGCCAGCAGCCAAGAAATTATAGGACAGGGACATTTAATGAACACTGAAGCTTTCTTT; CDR3aa: CASSQEIIGQGHLMNTEAFF
j_gene: TRBJ1-1; d_gene: TRBD1; v_gene: TRBV6-1; len: 13; abundance: .; CDR3nt: TGTGCCAGCGCGGGACAGTTGAACACTGAAGCTTTCTTT; CDR3aa: CASAGQLNTEAFF
j_gene: TRBJ2-3; d_gene: TRBD1; v_gene: TRBV5-4; len: 16; abundance: .; CDR3nt: TGTGCCAGCAGCGGAAGGGACAGGAAGAGCACAGATACGCAGTATTTT; CDR3aa: CASSGRDRKSTDTQYF
j_gene: TRBJ2-7; d_gene: TRBD2; v_gene: TRBV19; len: 15; abundance: .; CDR3nt: TGTGCCAGTAGTATTACTAGCGGGAGGACTTACGAGCAGTACTTC; CDR3aa: CASSITSGRTYEQYF
j_gene: TRBJ1-1; d_gene: .; v_gene: TRBV6-5; len: 13; abundance: once; CDR3nt: TGTGCCAGCAGTAGTTCGAGTAGCACTGAAGCTTTCTTT; CDR3aa: CASSSSSSTEAFF
j_gene: TRBJ2-5; d_gene: .; v_gene: TRBV7-9; len: 12; abundance: .; CDR3nt: TGTGCCAGCAGCTTAGCAGGAGAGACCCAGTACTTC; CDR3aa: CASSLAGETQYF
j_gene: TRBJ2-4; d_gene: .; v_gene: TRBV4-1; len: 18; abundance: .; CDR3nt: TGCGCCAGCAGCCAAGATCCTCCGGGGACCTTAGCCAAAAACATTCAGTACTTC; CDR3aa: CASSQDPPGTLAKNIQYF
j_gene: TRBJ2-7; d_gene: TRBD1; v_gene: TRBV4-1; len: 13; abundance: .; CDR3nt: TGCGCCAGCAGCCAGGGGGACAGCTACGAGCAGTACTTC; CDR3aa: CASSQGDSYEQYF
j_gene: TRBJ2-7; d_gene: TRBD1; v_gene: TRBV5-1; len: 14; abundance: .; CDR3nt: TGCGCCAGCAGCCTGGGGGACAGACCCTACGAGCAGTACTTC; CDR3aa: CASSLGDRPYEQYF
j_gene: TRBJ2-1; d_gene: TRBD1; v_gene: TRBV19; len: 17; abundance: .; CDR3nt: TGTGCCAGTAGTATAGCCTGGGGCAGGGGGCCGGACAATGAGCAGTTCTTC; CDR3aa: CASSIAWGRGPDNEQFF
j_gene: TRBJ2-1; d_gene: TRBD1; v_gene: TRBV29-1; len: 15; abundance: .; CDR3nt: TGCAGCGTTGAAACAGGGGGAAGCTCCTACAATGAGCAGTTCTTC; CDR3aa: CSVETGGSSYNEQFF
j_gene: TRBJ2-1; d_gene: TRBD1; v_gene: TRBV6-1; len: 20; abundance: .; CDR3nt: TGTGCCAGCAGTGAAGAAATGACAGGGGACAAAGCCGGCTCCTACAATGAGCAGTTCTTC; CDR3aa: CASSEEMTGDKAGSYNEQFF
j_gene: TRBJ1-6; d_gene: .; v_gene: TRBV6-5; len: 13; abundance: .; CDR3nt: TGTGCCAGCAGTTACCGTGGGGATTCACCCCTCCACTTT; CDR3aa: CASSYRGDSPLHF
j_gene: TRBJ2-7; d_gene: .; v_gene: TRBV29-1; len: 10; abundance: .; CDR3nt: TGCAGCATTAGGGGAGACGAGCAGTACTTC; CDR3aa: CSIRGDEQYF
j_gene: TRBJ2-1; d_gene: .; v_gene: TRBV4-1; len: 19; abundance: .; CDR3nt: TGCGCCAGCAGCCAAGACCCGACAGGGGGAATAGCGGGAGTGGATGAGCAGTTCTTC; CDR3aa: CASSQDPTGGIAGVDEQFF
j_gene: TRBJ2-3; d_gene: .; v_gene: TRBV12-5; len: 14; abundance: .; CDR3nt: TGTGCTAGTGACATGAGTATGAACACAGATACGCAGTATTTT; CDR3aa: CASDMSMNTDTQYF
j_gene: TRBJ2-1; d_gene: .; v_gene: TRBV27; len: 13; abundance: .; CDR3nt: TGTGCCAGCAGTTTCCGTAGTGGGCTTGAGCAGTTCTTC; CDR3aa: CASSFRSGLEQFF
j_gene: TRBJ2-1; d_gene: .; v_gene: TRBV27; len: 17; abundance: .; CDR3nt: TGTGCCAGCAGTTTATTAGGTAGCCAGAGCTCCTACAATGAGCAGTTCTTC; CDR3aa: CASSLLGSQSSYNEQFF
j_gene: TRBJ1-2; d_gene: .; v_gene: TRBV29-1; len: 14; abundance: once; CDR3nt: TGCAGCGTTGATACGGTTGGGCCCCTCTATGGCTACACCTTC; CDR3aa: CSVDTVGPLYGYTF
j_gene: TRBJ1-1; d_gene: .; v_gene: TRBV19; len: 14; abundance: .; CDR3nt: TGTGCCAGTAGTATCGCTTTGGGGGACACTGAAGCTTTCTTT; CDR3aa: CASSIALGDTEAFF
j_gene: TRBJ2-1; d_gene: TRBD2; v_gene: TRBV7-6; len: 17; abundance: .; CDR3nt: TGTGCCAGCAGCTTATCCCCCGGGGGGTCGGTCTACAATGAGCAGTTCTTC; CDR3aa: CASSLSPGGSVYNEQFF
j_gene: TRBJ2-7; d_gene: TRBD2; v_gene: TRBV30; len: 14; abundance: .; CDR3nt: TGTGCCTGGAGAAAGCTAGCGGGGGCCTACGAGCAGTACTTC; CDR3aa: CAWRKLAGAYEQYF
j_gene: TRBJ2-2; d_gene: .; v_gene: TRBV30; len: 12; abundance: .; CDR3nt: TGTGCCTGGAGTGTCCTTATCGGGGAGCTGTTTTTT; CDR3aa: CAWSVLIGELFF
j_gene: TRBJ1-6; d_gene: .; v_gene: TRBV6-1; len: 16; abundance: once; CDR3nt: TGTGCCAGCAGTGACGCCCGGGCATCCTATAATTCACCCCTCCACTTT; CDR3aa: CASSDARASYNSPLHF